These 27 T cell receptor beta chains were all obtained from the same sample, sequenced in a study of T cell changes during pregnancy in multiple sclerosis. TCRdb's copy holds only in-frame clones and misses some; the assay was immunoSEQ multiplex PCR. The sample includes some 44,000 clones, about 93% of them seen just once. The material sequenced was CD4+ T cells from peripheral blood mononuclear cells, taken before pregnancy. The receptors stem from a female donor with multiple sclerosis, enrolled in a pregnancy study.

The chain is built from TRBV5-4 and TRBJ2-2; D remains unclear. Germline V gene data show CDR1 as SGHNT and CDR2 as YYREEE (reference sequence). V dropped 1 base and J dropped 5 bases, with 6 bases sitting between them. The length of the CDR3 is 13 residues. The CDR3: CASSLTATGELFF. As DNA, the CDR3 is TGTGCCAGCAGCTTGACAGCAACCGGGGAGCTGTTTTTT. The full variable domain, with the rest looked up from reference TRBV5-4 and TRBJ2-2, is ETGVTQSPTHLIKTRGQQVTLRCSSQSGHNTVSWYQQALGQGPQFIFQYYREEENGRGNFPPRFSGLQFPNYSSELNVNALELDDSALYLCASSLTATGELFFGEGSRLTVL.

The chain is built from TRBV5-1 and TRBJ1-1; D gene unclear. The V gene's germline CDR1 is SGHRS and CDR2 YFSETQ. Trimming shortened V by 9 bases and J by 5 bases, and 17 bases separated the two germline ends. The CDR3 runs 13 residues. The CDR3 sequence: CATSSLGGTEAFF. In nucleotides, the CDR3 is TGCGCCACCTCATCGTTAGGAGGGACTGAAGCTTTCTTT.

The V gene is TRBV6-1, the J gene TRBJ2-7, with a possible D match to TRBD2 (6 bases). CDR3 length equals 15 residues. Germline V lookup: CDR1 MNHNS, CDR2 SASEGT. The V and J ends lost 0 bases and 2 bases respectively, with 11 bases between them. As DNA, the CDR3 is TGTGCCAGCAGTGAAGCGGGGGGAGGCCCCTACGAGCAGTACTTC. This codes for CASSEAGGGPYEQYF.

The chain carries TRBV19 and TRBJ1-1, with D possibly being TRBD1 (5 bases). This CDR3 region has 13 residues. CDR1 and CDR2 (germline): LNHDA, SQIVND (reference sequence). With 5 bases removed from V and 1 base from J, the gap between germline ends came to 8 bases. The CDR3 sequence is CASSARENTEAFF. Here the CDR3 DNA reads TGTGCCAGTAGTGCCAGGGAGAACACTGAAGCTTTCTTT.

The V call is TRBV5-4, the J call TRBJ2-3; TRBD2 aligns across 7 bases. V lost 4 bases to trimming and J lost 6 bases; unmatched junction nucleotides: 5. CDR1 is SGHNT, CDR2 YYREEE, per germline (reference sequence). This CDR3 contains 13 residues. CDR3 protein: CASSLILADTQYF. CDR3 nucleotide sequence: TGTGCCAGCAGCCTTATACTAGCGGATACGCAGTATTTT.

This chain joins TRBV9 and TRBJ2-3, with D perhaps matching TRBD1 (6 bases). CDR1 is SGDLS and CDR2 is YYNGEE in the germline V gene. Trimming cost V 1 base and J 0 bases, with 9 bases left between them. The CDR3 extends over 15 amino acids. In nucleotides, the CDR3 is TGTGCCAGCAGCGTAAAACAGGGAAGCACAGATACGCAGTATTTT. This gives the protein CASSVKQGSTDTQYF. The full variable domain, with the rest looked up from reference TRBV9 and TRBJ2-3, is DSGVTQTPKHLITATGQRVTLRCSPRSGDLSVYWYQQSLDQGLQFLIQYYNGEERAKGNILERFSAQQFPDLHSELNLSSLELGDSALYFCASSVKQGSTDTQYFGPGTRLTVL.

CDR3 region: CASSRTGEVHEQYF. In nucleotides, the CDR3 is TGTGCCAGCAGCCGGACAGGGGAGGTGCACGAGCAGTACTTC. The chain recombines TRBV7-6 with TRBJ2-7; 9 bases line up with TRBD1. With V trimmed by 5 bases and J by 5 bases, 7 bases remained unmatched. In germline, CDR1 is SGHVS, CDR2 FNYEAQ. The CDR3 runs to 14 residues.

The chain uses TRBV28 and TRBJ1-3, with 11 bases lining up with TRBD1. Germline assignment: CDR1 MDHEN and CDR2 SYDVKM. V shed 10 bases, J shed 5 bases, and the junction held 4 bases outside the gene matches. The CDR3 is 13 amino acids. DNA of the CDR3: TGTGCCACCAGGACAGGGGGCCGAAACACCATATATTTT. It is translated as CATRTGGRNTIYF.

The chain combines TRBV7-2 with TRBJ2-3; tentatively, D is TRBD2 (6 bases). CDR1 SGHTA and CDR2 FQGNSA come from the germline V gene. The CDR3 consists of 15 residues. V shed 1 base and J shed 8 bases, with 16 bases lying between them. The CDR3 DNA is TGTGCCAGCAGCTTAGATTCGGGGGATGGTGGTACGCAGTATTTT. This codes for CASSLDSGDGGTQYF. Complete variable domain (other parts from reference TRBV7-2 and TRBJ2-3): GAGVSQSPSNKVTEKGKDVELRCDPISGHTALYWYRQSLGQGLEFLIYFQGNSAPDKSGLPSDRFSAERTGGSVSTLTIQRTQQEDSAVYLCASSLDSGDGGTQYFGPGTRLTVL.

The genes are TRBV4-1 and TRBJ2-5; tentative D call: TRBD1 (6 bases). The V end lost 0 bases, the J end lost 1 base, and 9 bases lay between the germline ends. Germline-derived CDR1 and CDR2 are MGHRA and YSYEKL. The CDR3 totals 15 residues. The CDR3 DNA is TGCGCCAGCAGCCAAGACAGGGGTTTCCAAGAGACCCAGTACTTC. Translating it yields CASSQDRGFQETQYF.

The table lists this clone with a count of one. The chain carries TRBV5-4 and TRBJ1-1, with 7 positions matching TRBD1. The CDR3 runs 14 residues. Unmatched junction bases numbered 10, after V lost 9 bases and J lost 2 bases. In germline, CDR1 is SGHNT, CDR2 YYREEE (reference sequence). The DNA of the CDR3 is TGTGCCACCAAAAGCAGGACAGGAAACACTGAAGCTTTCTTT. Translating it yields CATKSRTGNTEAFF.

The rearrangement links TRBV27 to TRBJ2-3; TRBD2 matches 12 bases. The CDR3 totals 19 residues. Trimming at V came to 4 bases and at J to 7 bases, leaving 18 bases not matched to a gene. Per the germline V gene, CDR1 is MNHEY and CDR2 is SMNVEV (reference sequence). As DNA, the CDR3 is TGTGCCAGCAGTTCCAGACTAGCGGGGGAAGGGGGGAGCGGAAATACGCAGTATTTT. Protein product: CASSSRLAGEGGSGNTQYF.

The J gene is TRBJ2-3, the V gene TRBV7-2; TRBD1 aligns across 9 bases. Germline V CDR1 and CDR2: SGHTA, FQGNSA. The CDR3 is 16 residues long. J gave up 3 bases and V 0 bases, and 4 bases lay outside the gene matches. The CDR3 sequence: CASSLAVTGGTDTQYF. CDR3 nucleotide sequence: TGTGCCAGCAGCTTAGCGGTGACAGGGGGGACAGATACGCAGTATTTT.

The chain uses TRBV7-2 and TRBJ2-1, with D unclear. Per the germline V gene, CDR1 is SGHTA and CDR2 is FQGNSA. Trimming left V 0 bases short and J 5 bases short, with 5 bases between. The CDR3 covers 13 residues. This CDR3 is CASSLARDNEQFF. The CDR3 bases are TGTGCCAGCAGCTTAGCTCGGGACAATGAGCAGTTCTTC.

This chain links TRBV19 with TRBJ2-1, with 8 bases identical to TRBD2. Losses at the gene ends were 5 bases for V and 8 bases for J; bases not matched to a gene: 5. Germline V gene data show CDR1 as LNHDA and CDR2 as SQIVND (reference sequence). This CDR3 has 13 residues. The CDR3 protein is CASSEREFYEQFF. In nucleotides, the CDR3 is TGTGCCAGTAGTGAGCGGGAGTTCTATGAGCAGTTCTTC.

The chain uses TRBV5-4 and TRBJ2-5; D is unresolved. The closer fit of TRBJ2-7 to the DNA end suggests the J call may be wrong. This CDR3 contains 15 residues. Germline CDR1 and CDR2: SGHNT and YYREEE (reference sequence). The CDR3 DNA is TGTGCCAGCAGCTTGGACAGCTGGGCAATCGACGAGCAGTACTTC. This translates into CASSLDSWAIDEQYF.

The rearrangement joins TRBV4-2 to TRBJ1-5, with a tentative D call TRBD1 (5 bases). This CDR3 comprises 14 residues. The germline CDR1 and CDR2 sequences are LGHNA and YNFKEQ. V was clipped by 3 bases and J by 7 bases, with 13 bases between them. In DNA form, the CDR3 reads TGTGCCAGCAGCCAGACTGGGGCGGAACAGCCCCAGCATTTT. Translation gives CASSQTGAEQPQHF.

The chain carries TRBV7-2 and TRBJ2-1, with a possible D match to TRBD2 (6 bases). Germline V gene data show CDR1 as SGHTA and CDR2 as FQGNSA. The V and J ends lost 2 bases and 4 bases respectively, with 15 bases between them. The CDR3 has 16 residues. Written as DNA, the CDR3 is TGTGCCAGCAGCTTATGGGCTAGCCGGGGGTACAATGAGCAGTTCTTC. This translates into CASSLWASRGYNEQFF.

This CDR3 is CASSFGEGAPDTQYF. DNA of the CDR3: TGTGCCAGCAGCTTCGGGGAGGGAGCCCCAGATACGCAGTATTTT. The chain joins TRBV11-3 to TRBJ2-3; TRBD2 matches at 7 bases. Per the germline V gene, CDR1 is SGHNT and CDR2 is YENEEA. V lost 3 bases and J lost 4; bases outside the gene matches: 7. CDR3 length equals 15 residues.

This chain links TRBV9 with TRBJ2-3, with 8 bases aligning to TRBD2. CDR3 size: 15 residues. Germline V gene sequence: CDR1 SGDLS, CDR2 YYNGEE. With 2 bases clipped from V and 2 bases from J, the junction kept 4 bases outside the gene matches. This CDR3 reads CASSVRGAPTDTQYF. The CDR3 nucleotides read TGTGCCAGCAGCGTGCGGGGGGCGCCCACAGATACGCAGTATTTT. Full variable domain (outside the CDR3, taken from reference TRBV9 and TRBJ2-3): DSGVTQTPKHLITATGQRVTLRCSPRSGDLSVYWYQQSLDQGLQFLIQYYNGEERAKGNILERFSAQQFPDLHSELNLSSLELGDSALYFCASSVRGAPTDTQYFGPGTRLTVL.

The chain joins TRBV5-5 to TRBJ2-7, with a weak D call TRBD2 (6 bases). There are 12 residues in the CDR3. The germline V gene encodes CDR1 SGHKS and CDR2 YYEKEE (reference sequence). Trimming shortened V by 5 bases and J by 12 bases, and 18 bases separated the two germline ends. The CDR3 DNA is TGTGCCAGCAGTCAAGAGCGGGCTAGACTGTACTTC. Translated, it gives CASSQERARLYF. The full variable domain, in which reference TRBV5-5 and TRBJ2-7 provide the parts outside the CDR3, is DAGVTQSPTHLIKTRGQQVTLRCSPISGHKSVSWYQQVLGQGPQFIFQYYEKEERGRGNFPDRFSARQFPNYSSELNVNALLLGDSALYLCASSQERARLYFGPGTRLTVT.

The chain recombines TRBV6-6 with TRBJ2-5; possibly TRBD2 for D (5 bases). This CDR3 is built from 12 residues. The V gene lost 7 bases and the J gene lost 2 bases, with 8 bases spanning the gap. The germline V gene encodes CDR1 MNHNY and CDR2 SVGAGI (reference sequence). CDR3 in amino acids: CASKGGQETQYF. The CDR3 DNA is TGTGCCAGCAAAGGAGGACAAGAGACCCAGTACTTC.

The chain uses TRBV7-9 and TRBJ1-3, with D possibly matching TRBD1 (6 bases). This CDR3 contains 16 residues. The V gene lost 4 bases and the J gene lost 0 bases, with 13 bases spanning the gap. CDR1 and CDR2 (germline): SEHNR, FQNEAQ (reference sequence). CDR3 bases: TGTGCCAGCAGCTCGCTTGACAGGACCTCTGGAAACACCATATATTTT. Protein: CASSSLDRTSGNTIYF.

V gene TRBV4-1 combines with J gene TRBJ1-1, with 7 bases fitting TRBD1. V gave up 7 bases and J gave up 0 bases; unmatched junction bases: 5. From germline, CDR1 is MGHRA and CDR2 YSYEKL. The CDR3 consists of 14 residues. In DNA form, the CDR3 reads TGCGCCAGCACAAACAGGGGTATGAACACTGAAGCTTTCTTT. Translating gives CASTNRGMNTEAFF.

This clone appeared a few times. The genes are TRBV7-2 and TRBJ1-2; no definite D call. The CDR3 contains 15 residues. Trimming removed 0 bases at V and 0 bases at J, with 8 bases between. Germline V lookup: CDR1 SGHTA, CDR2 FQGNSA. The CDR3 sequence: CASSLAGSANYGYTF. Here the CDR3 DNA reads TGTGCCAGCAGCTTAGCTGGCAGTGCTAACTATGGCTACACCTTC.

This sequence joins TRBV9 and TRBJ2-2; TRBD1 is a possible D gene (6 bases). Germline CDR1 and CDR2: SGDLS and YYNGEE. V gave up 1 base and J gave up 0 bases, with 10 bases separating them. CDR3 length: 16 residues. The CDR3 coding sequence is TGTGCCAGCAGCGTAAGGGACACTACGAACACCGGGGAGCTGTTTTTT. This gives the protein CASSVRDTTNTGELFF.

This chain connects TRBV18 to TRBJ1-1; D possibly corresponds to TRBD1 (5 bases). The V and J ends lost 3 bases and 1 base respectively, with 6 bases between them. The length of the CDR3 is 13 residues. Germline values: CDR1 KGHSH, CDR2 LQKENI. As DNA, the CDR3 is TGTGCCAGCTCACCCACAGGGAACACTGAAGCTTTCTTT. Translation gives CASSPTGNTEAFF.